The 23 T cell receptor beta chains below come from one sample, sequenced in a study of T cell repertoires in cytomegalovirus infection. TCRdb fed the reads into MiXCR, producing one record per CDR3 protein. The sample yields 200,000 to 300,000 distinct CDR3 sequences, around an eighth seen once. The sequencing sample was made of PBMCs. Every receptor here comes from a human donor in good health (CMV status not recorded). Some clones in this sample may be carry-over from other donors' samples.

This clonotype was seen at least ten times. V is TRBV6-2 or TRBV6-3 and J is TRBJ1-5; 7 bases map to TRBD1. This CDR3 has 18 residues. CDR1 is MNHEY and CDR2 is SVGEGT in the germline V gene. V was clipped by 5 bases and J by 4 bases; unmatched bases: 17. CDR3 protein: CASSTPPGGLRGNQPQHF. The CDR3 nucleotides are TGTGCCAGCAGTACTCCACCAGGGGGACTTAGAGGTAATCAGCCCCAGCATTTT.

The chain joins TRBV20-1 to TRBJ1-5, with D unresolved. Trimming left V 4 bases short and J 4 bases short, with 8 bases between. CDR1 DFQATT and CDR2 SNEGSKA come from the germline V gene (reference sequence). The length of the CDR3 is 12 residues. The CDR3 region has the DNA TGCAGTGCTAACCCCCGGAATCAGCCCCAGCATTTT. Translated, it gives CSANPRNQPQHF.

The sample holds a few counts of this clonotype. This chain connects TRBV2 to TRBJ2-2; D is unresolved. The CDR3 loop spans 14 amino acids. V gave up 6 bases and J gave up 2 bases, with 10 bases separating them. Germline values: CDR1 SNHLY, CDR2 FYNNEI. The CDR3 reads CASSARVNTGELFF. The CDR3 region has the DNA TGTGCCAGCAGCGCTAGGGTAAACACCGGGGAGCTGTTTTTT.

This clonotype has ten or more counts. This sequence joins TRBV28 and TRBJ1-1; D is undetermined. This CDR3 is 20 amino acids long. V dropped 1 base and J dropped 4 bases, with 28 bases sitting between them. Germline lookup yields CDR1 MDHEN and CDR2 SYDVKM. The chain's CDR3 is CASSLLFRRGRLYRGTEAFF. The CDR3 DNA reads as TGTGCCAGCAGTTTATTGTTCAGAAGAGGTCGGCTGTATAGAGGCACTGAAGCTTTCTTT.

This chain uses TRBV15 with TRBJ2-2; possible D gene TRBD2, 6 bases. In germline, CDR1 is LNHNV, CDR2 YYDKDF (reference sequence). The length of the CDR3 is 17 residues. The germline V and J ends were trimmed by 0 bases and 2 bases, with 13 bases remaining between them. The CDR3 DNA follows: TGTGCCACCAGCAGAGATGTTACTAGCAAAAACACCGGGGAGCTGTTTTTT. Its translation: CATSRDVTSKNTGELFF.

About this clonotype itself: A read error may be the cause here, since a much bigger clone is one base away. The rearrangement links TRBV6-2 or TRBV6-3 to TRBJ2-5; D might be TRBD1 or TRBD2, each matching 5 bases. Germline assignment: CDR1 MNHEY and CDR2 SVGEGT. The CDR3 sequence is 14 residues long. The CDR3 is CASSSGTDQEIQYF. CDR3 DNA: TGTGCCAGCAGTTCCGGGACCGACCAAGAGATCCAGTACTTC.

This clonotype was counted many times. This chain's CDR3 is CASSLAWGSGANVLTF. In DNA form, the CDR3 reads TGTGCCAGCAGCTTAGCATGGGGCTCTGGGGCCAACGTCCTGACTTTC. The chain couples TRBV7-2 to TRBJ2-6; no definite D call. CDR1 and CDR2 (germline): SGHTA, FQGNSA. Trimming removed 0 bases from V and 0 bases from J, with 6 bases in between. CDR3 size: 16 residues.

This clonotype showed up many times. The gene calls are TRBV28 and TRBJ1-1, with D uncertain. The germline V gene has CDR1 MDHEN and CDR2 SYDVKM. Trimming cost V 2 bases and J 6 bases, with 7 bases left between them. The CDR3 spans 12 residues. CDR3 loop: CASSLIGPEAFF. Written as DNA, the CDR3 is TGTGCCAGCAGTTTAATAGGGCCTGAAGCTTTCTTT.

V gene TRBV6-2 or TRBV6-3 combines with J gene TRBJ1-1; D is unresolved. Trimming removed 2 bases from V and 1 base from J, with 14 bases in between. Germline V gives CDR1 MNHEY, CDR2 SVGEGT. This CDR3 has 16 amino acids. The CDR3 DNA sequence: TGTGCCAGCAGTTACGCGCGGGTGGAGGGGAACACTGAAGCTTTCTTT. It translates to CASSYARVEGNTEAFF.

The chain has TRBV6-5 and TRBJ2-2; D is unresolved. CDR3 length: 13 amino acids. Germline-derived CDR1 and CDR2 are MNHEY and SVGAGI. The V end lost 4 bases, the J end lost 4 bases, and 7 bases lay between the germline ends. The CDR3 region has the DNA TGTGCCAGCAGTTCGGGCACCACCGGGGAGCTGTTTTTT. Translating gives CASSSGTTGELFF.

Many counts were recorded for this clonotype. The genes are TRBV7-2 and TRBJ2-5, with TRBD2 matching over 7 bases. Germline V gene sequence: CDR1 SGHTA, CDR2 FQGNSA. The CDR3 spans 12 residues. V shed 10 bases and J 4 bases; nucleotides not matched to a gene: 6. The chain's CDR3 is CATSGGRETQYF. The CDR3 DNA reads TGTGCCACCTCCGGGGGGAGAGAGACCCAGTACTTC.

There are many counts of this clonotype. This chain uses TRBV11-2 with TRBJ1-4; 8 bases match TRBD1. The CDR3 extends over 19 amino acids. After removal of 5 bases from V and 2 bases from J, the junction contained 16 bases not matched to a gene. CDR1 SGHAT and CDR2 FQNNGV come from the germline V gene. CDR3 sequence reads: CASSPDRRTGTATNEKLFF. In DNA form, the CDR3 reads TGTGCCAGCAGCCCAGACCGGCGGACAGGGACGGCTACTAATGAAAAACTGTTTTTT.

The sample holds many counts of this clonotype. The rearrangement uses TRBV7-2 and TRBJ2-5; D is ambiguous. The V gene lost 8 bases and the J gene lost 5 bases, with 3 bases spanning the gap. CDR3 length: 9 residues. CDR1 and CDR2 (germline): SGHTA, FQGNSA. CDR3 region: CASGETQYF. CDR3 nucleotide sequence: TGTGCCAGCGGGGAGACCCAGTACTTC. Drawing the rest from reference TRBV7-2 and TRBJ2-5, the complete variable domain is GAGVSQSPSNKVTEKGKDVELRCDPISGHTALYWYRQSLGQGLEFLIYFQGNSAPDKSGLPSDRFSAERTGGSVSTLTIQRTQQEDSAVYLCASGETQYFGPGTRLLVL.

V and J are TRBV28 and TRBJ2-1; the D gene is possibly TRBD2 (6 bases). V gave up 10 bases and J gave up 0 bases, with 19 bases separating them. CDR1 and CDR2 from the germline V gene are MDHEN and SYDVKM. The CDR3 contains 16 residues. CDR3 bases: TGTGCCACCAAGGGTGGGAGGAGTGTCTCCTACAATGAGCAGTTCTTC. This codes for CATKGGRSVSYNEQFF.

The chain carries TRBV3-1 and TRBJ1-6; D not certain. The CDR3 is 13 residues long. The V end lost 0 bases, the J end lost 9 bases, and 6 bases lay between the germline ends. From germline, CDR1 is LGHDT and CDR2 YNNKEL (reference sequence). CDR3 loop: CASSQEAASPLHF. CDR3 bases: TGTGCCAGCAGCCAAGAGGCAGCTTCACCCCTCCACTTT.

There are many counts of this clonotype. The chain couples TRBV25-1 to TRBJ2-1; D not resolved. The V and J ends lost 1 base and 5 bases respectively, with 12 bases between them. This CDR3 is built from 15 residues. Germline CDR1 and CDR2: MGHDK and SYGVNS. The CDR3: CASSESLGSNNEQFF. DNA for the CDR3: TGTGCCAGCAGTGAATCCTTGGGCAGCAACAATGAGCAGTTCTTC.

The chain links TRBV25-1 to TRBJ1-1; D perhaps matches TRBD1 (6 bases). CDR1 is MGHDK and CDR2 is SYGVNS in the germline V gene. This CDR3 comprises 17 residues. Trimming removed 5 bases at V and 2 bases at J, with 21 bases between. CDR3 DNA sequence: TGTGCCAGCAGTCGGGTTTTGACAGGTCCTCTCAACACTGAAGCTTTCTTT. This gives the protein CASSRVLTGPLNTEAFF.

The CDR3 nucleotides are TGTGCCAGCAGCTTGGGGGACAGGATTGCCGGGGAGCTGTTTTTT. Its translation: CASSLGDRIAGELFF. This rearrangement joins TRBV5-6 to TRBJ2-2; TRBD1 aligns across 8 bases. V gave up 0 bases and J gave up 6 bases; unmatched junction bases: 4. Germline-derived CDR1 and CDR2 are SGHDT and YYEEEE. CDR3 length: 15 amino acids.

The gene calls are TRBV2 and TRBJ2-6, with a tentative D call TRBD2 (6 bases). This CDR3 comprises 17 residues. Trimming removed 7 bases from V and 0 bases from J, with 16 bases in between. The germline CDR1 and CDR2 sequences are SNHLY and FYNNEI. The CDR3 reads CASTRDRLSSGANVLTF. In nucleotides, the CDR3 is TGTGCCAGCACGCGGGACCGTCTATCCTCTGGGGCCAACGTCCTGACTTTC. The complete variable domain, with remaining parts taken from reference TRBV2 and TRBJ2-6, reads EPEVTQTPSHQVTQMGQEVILRCVPISNHLYFYWYRQILGQKVEFLVSFYNNEISEKSEIFDDQFSVERPDGSNFTLKIRSTKLEDSAMYFCASTRDRLSSGANVLTFGAGSRLTVL.

This clonotype was counted at least ten times. The chain links TRBV7-2 to TRBJ1-5; 9 nucleotides line up with TRBD1. V was pared by 4 bases and J by 2 bases, with 0 bases of the junction left unmatched. The CDR3 spans 14 residues. Germline CDR1 reads SGHTA; CDR2 reads FQGNSA. As DNA, the CDR3 is TGTGCCAGCAGCTGGACAGGGGGCAATCAGCCCCAGCATTTT. Translation gives CASSWTGGNQPQHF.

This clonotype was found many times. The V and J genes are TRBV6-2 or TRBV6-3 and TRBJ2-7; D not certain. V was cut by 5 bases and J by 5 bases, with 16 bases left in between. Germline assignment: CDR1 MNHEY and CDR2 SVGEGT. The length of the CDR3 is 14 residues. The CDR3, as DNA: TGTGCCAGCAGTCCTCTGGACGAGCGACACGAGCAGTACTTC. Its translation: CASSPLDERHEQYF.

J is TRBJ1-3 and V is TRBV9, with D possibly being TRBD1 (6 bases). V lost 0 bases and J 8 bases, leaving 18 bases between the germline ends. CDR1 is SGDLS, CDR2 YYNGEE, per germline. The CDR3 runs to 16 residues. The CDR3 region has the DNA TGTGCCAGCAGCGTAGTTCCAGGGGCGCTTAGAGACACCATATATTTT. Encoded protein: CASSVVPGALRDTIYF.

There are many counts of this clonotype. The chain links TRBV6-6 to TRBJ1-4; D unresolved. Germline V lookup: CDR1 MNHNY, CDR2 SVGAGI (reference sequence). Trimming removed 4 bases at V and 0 bases at J, with 12 bases between. The CDR3 totals 16 residues. CDR3 protein: CASSFPTGATNEKLFF. The CDR3 DNA reads TGTGCCAGCAGTTTCCCTACGGGTGCAACTAATGAAAAACTGTTTTTT.